These 5 T cell receptor beta chains originate from one sample sequenced in a study of human T cells and chemical hapten exposure. TCRdb independently ran MiXCR on the RACE reads; one entry per CDR3 protein. The data contain tens of thousands of distinct CDR3 sequences, approximately 10% of them seen just once; the ten biggest clones take up 6.8%. Time point given: patch test 2, 6 weeks after DPC sensitization. Documented treatment: therapeutic diphenylcyclopropenone sensitization with weekly scalp DPC. The sample consisted of whole blood, taken in connection with sensitization to the hapten diphenylcyclopropenone (DPC). Receptors originate from a woman in her 50s with alopecia areata. Some clones in this sample may be carry-over from other donors' samples.

This clonotype was recorded at least ten times. The chain links TRBV18 to TRBJ2-3; TRBD2 agrees at 10 bases. The CDR3 runs to 14 residues. V lost 3 bases and J lost 4; bases outside the gene matches: 1. Germline V gene data show CDR1 as KGHSH and CDR2 as LQKENI. Written as DNA, the CDR3 is TGTGCCAGCTCACCGGGACTAGCGCCAGATACGCAGTATTTT. This codes for CASSPGLAPDTQYF.

At least ten counts were recorded for this clonotype. This chain connects TRBV7-2 to TRBJ2-1; 10 positions agree with TRBD2. The CDR3 runs 14 residues. Germline CDR1 and CDR2: SGHTA and FQGNSA. The V and J ends lost 6 bases and 5 bases, in that order; junction bases with no gene match: 4. CDR3 in amino acids: CASSPGLANNEQFF. For the CDR3, the DNA is TGTGCCAGCAGTCCGGGACTAGCGAACAATGAGCAGTTCTTC.

This clonotype was counted at least ten times. The rearrangement links TRBV20-1 to TRBJ2-1; D gene unclear. CDR1 and CDR2 from the germline V gene are DFQATT and SNEGSKA (reference sequence). V lost 6 bases, J lost 4 bases, and 16 bases lay in between. This CDR3 region has 14 residues. The CDR3 here is CSALPILLYNEQFF. CDR3 nucleotides: TGCAGTGCCCTTCCTATCCTCCTTTACAATGAGCAGTTCTTC.

This clonotype appeared many times. The chain has TRBV6-5 and TRBJ1-5; D gene uncertain. In germline, CDR1 is MNHEY, CDR2 SVGAGI. CDR3 length: 12 residues. Trimming took 11 bases from V and 2 from J, leaving 10 bases between them. For the CDR3, the DNA is TGTGCCGCGGGGATTGGCAATCAGCCCCAGCATTTT. Protein sequence: CAAGIGNQPQHF.

This clonotype was recorded many times. V usage is TRBV7-7 and J usage is TRBJ2-2; 7 nucleotides agree with TRBD1. Germline V lookup: CDR1 SSHAT, CDR2 FNYEAQ (reference sequence). With 5 bases clipped from V and 6 bases from J, the junction kept 6 bases outside the gene matches. The CDR3 length is 14 residues. CDR3 coding DNA: TGTGCCAGCAGCACGCAACAGGGGTCCGGGGAGCTGTTTTTT. Protein product: CASSTQQGSGELFF.